The 2 T cell receptor beta chains in this list originate from one sample, sequenced in a study of blood T cell repertoires in COVID-19. Clones were read by immunoSEQ multiplex PCR, and TCRdb kept only the in-frame ones, dropping some. In the table there are about 61,000 clones, about nine tenths of which are singletons. Sequencing used peripheral blood. These receptors came from a human donor in a cohort sampled during active COVID-19.

As concerns this clone: A junction end diverges from the germline sequence, so it may reflect a read error. Distinct nucleotide sequences in the sample also encode this CDR3. This CDR3 reads CASSLTGTGIYEQYF. In DNA, the CDR3 is TGTGCCAGTAGCTTGACCGGGACAGGCATCTACGAGCAGTACTTC. The chain couples TRBV5-5 to TRBJ2-7; TRBD1 agrees at 8 bases. CDR3 length: 15 residues. CDR1 SGHKS and CDR2 YYEKEE come from the germline V gene (reference sequence).

The V gene is TRBV7-3, the J gene TRBJ1-1, with D unclear. Looked up from germline, CDR1 is SGHTA and CDR2 is FQGTGA. V lost 2 bases, J lost 1 base, and 5 bases lay in between. The CDR3 is made up of 13 amino acids. In DNA form, the CDR3 reads TGTGCCAGCAGCTTATCCAGGAACACTGAAGCTTTCTTT. The encoded protein is CASSLSRNTEAFF.